The TCR beta chain under discussion was sequenced for a study of cytomegalovirus exposure and HLA in healthy donors. Whole-study context: An earlier analysis identified some 110 million unique TCR beta sequences in approximately 170 million T cells. Regarding the study as a whole: Segments of the TCR beta V type were, in most cases, productive about 90% or about 30% of the time in an earlier analysis. Presence/absence analyses supposed approximately even sequencing depth among donors. In a later analysis, TCR beta V- and J-gene trimming was associated with a missense DCLRE1C variant.

A word on this clone: Its antigen remains unknown.

CDR1 MGHRA and CDR2 YSYEKL come from the germline V gene. There are 18 residues in the CDR3. Trimming removed 1 base from V and 1 base from J; junction bases left unmatched: 11. The PCR employed 60 Vbeta primers together with 13 Jbeta primers. The protocol was immunoSEQ multiplex PCR, while the TCRdb copy is restricted to in-frame clones and leaves out a portion. Of 200,000 to 250,000 clones detected, approximately 80% appear once; the ten largest clones hold 0.71%. This sequence originates from a boy aged 2 to 10 in good health and CMV-seronegative. The sample taken for sequencing was PBMCs. This chain joins TRBV4-1 and TRBJ1-2, with TRBD1 identical over 8 bases. Here the CDR3 DNA reads TGCGCCAGCAGCCAAGGGGAACCCGGGACAGGATATAACTATGGCTACACCTTC. This codes for CASSQGEPGTGYNYGYTF.